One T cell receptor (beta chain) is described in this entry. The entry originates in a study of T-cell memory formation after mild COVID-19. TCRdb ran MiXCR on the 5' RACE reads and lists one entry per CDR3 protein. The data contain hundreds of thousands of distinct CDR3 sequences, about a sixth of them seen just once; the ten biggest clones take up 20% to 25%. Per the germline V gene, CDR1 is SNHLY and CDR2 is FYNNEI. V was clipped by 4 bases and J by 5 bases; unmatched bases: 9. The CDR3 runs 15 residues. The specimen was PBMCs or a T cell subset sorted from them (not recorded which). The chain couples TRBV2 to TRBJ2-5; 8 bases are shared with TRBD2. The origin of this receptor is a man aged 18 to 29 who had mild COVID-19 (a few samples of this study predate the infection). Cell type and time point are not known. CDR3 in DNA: TGTGCCAGCAGTGGTTATAGCGGGGCCGGGGAGACCCAGTACTTC. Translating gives CASSGYSGAGETQYF.